This TCR beta chain came from a study of T cell clones after liver transplantation. Study background: Timepoints were pre-transplant, pre-withdrawal, and after withdrawal was completed or failed.

This clone appeared many times. CD3+CD4+ and CD3+CD8+ cells were FACS-sorted from thawed unstimulated PBMCs. From germline, CDR1 is KGHSH and CDR2 LQKENI. The CDR3 consists of 16 residues. Between the trimmed V and J ends, which lost 3 bases and 6 bases, there was a span of 20 bases. Data came from immunoSEQ multiplex PCR; TCRdb stores just in-frame clones and leaves some out. This table has tens of thousands of clones, about 70% appearing once. The TCR comes from a human patient who received a liver transplant. Some of the T cells might come from the graft donor. The specimen was CD4+ T cells from blood, collected at the approximately 15-month timepoint. V is TRBV18 and J is TRBJ1-1, with D possibly being TRBD1 (5 bases). CDR3 nucleotide sequence: TGTGCCAGCTCACCCAGTCGGCAGGGCGGTCAGGCTGAAGCTTTCTTT. This sequence encodes CASSPSRQGGQAEAFF.